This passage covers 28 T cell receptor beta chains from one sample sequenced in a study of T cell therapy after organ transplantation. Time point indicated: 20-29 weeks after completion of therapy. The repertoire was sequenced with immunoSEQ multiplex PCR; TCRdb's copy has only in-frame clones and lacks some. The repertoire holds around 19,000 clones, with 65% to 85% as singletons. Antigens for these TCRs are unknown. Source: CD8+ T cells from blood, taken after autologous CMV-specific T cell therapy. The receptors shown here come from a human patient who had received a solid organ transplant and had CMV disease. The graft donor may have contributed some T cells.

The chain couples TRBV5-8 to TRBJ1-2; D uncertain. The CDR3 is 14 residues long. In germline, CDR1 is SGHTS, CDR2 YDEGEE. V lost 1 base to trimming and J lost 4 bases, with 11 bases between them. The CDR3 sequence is CASSLYTGFYGYTF. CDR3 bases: TGTGCCAGCAGCTTGTATACCGGATTCTATGGCTACACCTTC. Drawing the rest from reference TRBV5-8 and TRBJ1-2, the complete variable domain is EAGVTQSPTHLIKTRGQQATLRCSPISGHTSVYWYQQALGLGLQFLLWYDEGEERNRGNFPPRFSGRQFPNYSSELNVNALELEDSALYLCASSLYTGFYGYTFGSGTRLTVV.

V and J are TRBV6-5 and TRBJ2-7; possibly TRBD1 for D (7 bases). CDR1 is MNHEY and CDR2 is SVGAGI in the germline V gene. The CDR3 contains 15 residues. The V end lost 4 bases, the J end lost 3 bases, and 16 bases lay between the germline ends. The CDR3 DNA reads TGTGCCAGCAGTTCGGACAGGCCGGGGGACTACGAGCAGTACTTC. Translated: CASSSDRPGDYEQYF.

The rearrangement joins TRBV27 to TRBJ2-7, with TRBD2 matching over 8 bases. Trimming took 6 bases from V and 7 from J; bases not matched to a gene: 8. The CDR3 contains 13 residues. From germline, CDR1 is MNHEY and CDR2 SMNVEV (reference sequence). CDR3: CASSPTLAGEQYF. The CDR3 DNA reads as TGTGCCAGCAGCCCTACCCTAGCGGGTGAGCAGTACTTC.

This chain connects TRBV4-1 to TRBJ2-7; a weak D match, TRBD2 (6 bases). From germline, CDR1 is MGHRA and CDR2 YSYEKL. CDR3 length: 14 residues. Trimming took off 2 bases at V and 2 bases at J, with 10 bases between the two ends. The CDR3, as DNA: TGCGCCAGCAGCCAAACTCCGGGAGCCTACGAGCAGTACTTC. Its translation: CASSQTPGAYEQYF.

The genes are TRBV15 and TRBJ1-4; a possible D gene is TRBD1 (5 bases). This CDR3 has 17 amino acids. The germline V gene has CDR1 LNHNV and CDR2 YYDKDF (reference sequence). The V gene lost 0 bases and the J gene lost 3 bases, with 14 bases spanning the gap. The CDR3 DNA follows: TGTGCCACCAGCAGAGATTCGGGAGGGGCGGCTAATGAAAAACTGTTTTTT. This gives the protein CATSRDSGGAANEKLFF.

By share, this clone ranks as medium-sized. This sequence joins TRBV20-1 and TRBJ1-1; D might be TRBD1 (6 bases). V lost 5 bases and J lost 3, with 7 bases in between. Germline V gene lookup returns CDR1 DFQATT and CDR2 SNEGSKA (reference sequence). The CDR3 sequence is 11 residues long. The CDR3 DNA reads TGCAGTGCTGAGGGGGACACTGAAGCTTTCTTT. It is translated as CSAEGDTEAFF.

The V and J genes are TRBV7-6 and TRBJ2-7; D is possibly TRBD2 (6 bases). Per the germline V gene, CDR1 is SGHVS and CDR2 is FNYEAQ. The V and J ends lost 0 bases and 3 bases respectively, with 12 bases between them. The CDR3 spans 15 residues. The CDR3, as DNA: TGTGCCAGCAGCTTAGCAGGGTTCGGGAGCTACGAGCAGTACTTC. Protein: CASSLAGFGSYEQYF.

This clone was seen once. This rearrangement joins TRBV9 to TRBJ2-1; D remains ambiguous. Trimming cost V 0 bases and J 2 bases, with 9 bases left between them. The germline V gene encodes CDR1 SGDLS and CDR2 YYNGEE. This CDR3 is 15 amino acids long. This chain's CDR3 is CASSVATTAYNEQFF. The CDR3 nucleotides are TGTGCCAGCAGCGTAGCTACTACAGCCTACAATGAGCAGTTCTTC.

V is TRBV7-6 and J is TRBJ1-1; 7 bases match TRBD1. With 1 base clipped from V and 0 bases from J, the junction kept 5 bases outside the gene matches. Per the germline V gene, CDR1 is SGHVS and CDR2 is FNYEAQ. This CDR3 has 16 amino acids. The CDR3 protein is CASSLGPGGMNTEAFF. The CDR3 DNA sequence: TGTGCCAGCAGCTTAGGGCCAGGGGGAATGAACACTGAAGCTTTCTTT.

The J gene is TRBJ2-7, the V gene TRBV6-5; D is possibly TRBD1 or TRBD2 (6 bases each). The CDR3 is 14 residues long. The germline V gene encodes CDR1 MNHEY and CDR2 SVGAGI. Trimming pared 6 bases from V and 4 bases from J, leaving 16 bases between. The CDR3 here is CASSPGAIKYEQYF. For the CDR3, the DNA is TGTGCCAGCAGCCCGGGGGCCATCAAATACGAGCAGTACTTC.

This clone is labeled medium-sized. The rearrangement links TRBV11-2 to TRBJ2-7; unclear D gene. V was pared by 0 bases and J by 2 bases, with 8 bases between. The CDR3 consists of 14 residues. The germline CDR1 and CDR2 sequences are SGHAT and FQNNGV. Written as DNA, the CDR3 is TGTGCCAGCAGCTTAGACAGCGTCGCCTACGAGCAGTACTTC. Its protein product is CASSLDSVAYEQYF.

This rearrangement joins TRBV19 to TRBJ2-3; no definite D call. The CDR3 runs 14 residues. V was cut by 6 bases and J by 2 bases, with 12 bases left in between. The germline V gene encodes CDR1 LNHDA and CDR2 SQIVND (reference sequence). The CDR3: CASRVGTYTDTQYF. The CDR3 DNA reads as TGTGCCAGTAGGGTGGGCACCTACACAGATACGCAGTATTTT.

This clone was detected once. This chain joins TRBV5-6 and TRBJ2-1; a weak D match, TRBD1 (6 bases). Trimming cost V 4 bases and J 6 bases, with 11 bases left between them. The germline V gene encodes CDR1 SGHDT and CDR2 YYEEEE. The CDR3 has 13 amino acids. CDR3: CASSPGQTNEQFF. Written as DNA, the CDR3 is TGTGCCAGCAGCCCCGGACAGACCAATGAGCAGTTCTTC.

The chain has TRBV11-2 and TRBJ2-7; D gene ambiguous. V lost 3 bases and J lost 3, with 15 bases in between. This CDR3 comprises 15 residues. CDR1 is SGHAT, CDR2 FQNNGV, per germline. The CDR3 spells CASSFGSQGFYEQYF. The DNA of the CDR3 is TGTGCCAGCAGCTTCGGAAGTCAAGGGTTCTACGAGCAGTACTTC.

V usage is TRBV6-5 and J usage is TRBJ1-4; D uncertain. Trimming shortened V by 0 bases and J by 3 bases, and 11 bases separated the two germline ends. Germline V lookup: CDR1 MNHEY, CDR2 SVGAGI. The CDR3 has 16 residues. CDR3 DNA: TGTGCCAGCAGTTACTCTCTAGGAGAGGCTAATGAAAAACTGTTTTTT. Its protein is CASSYSLGEANEKLFF.

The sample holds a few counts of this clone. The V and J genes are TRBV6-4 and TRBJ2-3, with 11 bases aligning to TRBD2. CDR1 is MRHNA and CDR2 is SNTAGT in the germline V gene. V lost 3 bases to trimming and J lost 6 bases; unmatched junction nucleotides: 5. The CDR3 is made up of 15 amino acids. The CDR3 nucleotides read TGTGCCAGCAGTGATAGCGGGGGGGCCTCGGATACGCAGTATTTT. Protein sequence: CASSDSGGASDTQYF.

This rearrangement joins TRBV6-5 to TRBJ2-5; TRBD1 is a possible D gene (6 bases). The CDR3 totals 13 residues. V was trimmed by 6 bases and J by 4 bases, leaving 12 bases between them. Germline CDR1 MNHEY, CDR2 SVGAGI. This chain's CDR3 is CASSHRVIETQYF. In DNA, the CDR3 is TGTGCCAGCAGCCACAGGGTAATAGAGACCCAGTACTTC.

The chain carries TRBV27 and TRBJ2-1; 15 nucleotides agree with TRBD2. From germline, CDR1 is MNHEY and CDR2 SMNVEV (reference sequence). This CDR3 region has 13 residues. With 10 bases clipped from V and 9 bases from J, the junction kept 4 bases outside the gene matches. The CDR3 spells CATMGLAGGEQFF. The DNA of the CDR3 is TGTGCCACCATGGGACTAGCGGGAGGTGAGCAGTTCTTC.

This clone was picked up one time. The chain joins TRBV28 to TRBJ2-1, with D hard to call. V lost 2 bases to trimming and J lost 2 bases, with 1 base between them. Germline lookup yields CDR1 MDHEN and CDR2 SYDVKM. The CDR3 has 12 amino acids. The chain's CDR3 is CASSLAYNEQFF. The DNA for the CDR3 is TGTGCCAGCAGTTTAGCCTACAATGAGCAGTTCTTC.

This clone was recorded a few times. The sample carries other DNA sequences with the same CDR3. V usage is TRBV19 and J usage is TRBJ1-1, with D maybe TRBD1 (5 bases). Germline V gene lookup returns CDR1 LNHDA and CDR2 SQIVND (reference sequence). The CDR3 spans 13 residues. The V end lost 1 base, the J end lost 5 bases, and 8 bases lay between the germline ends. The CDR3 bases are TGTGCCAGTAGTATAGGGGGACCGACTGAAGCTTTCTTT. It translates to CASSIGGPTEAFF.

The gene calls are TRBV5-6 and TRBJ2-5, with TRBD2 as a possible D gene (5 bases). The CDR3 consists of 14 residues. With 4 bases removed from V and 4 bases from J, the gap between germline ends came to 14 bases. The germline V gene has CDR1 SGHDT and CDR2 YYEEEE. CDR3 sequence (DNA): TGTGCCAGCAGCACGGACTGGTTTGGAGAGACCCAGTACTTC. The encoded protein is CASSTDWFGETQYF.

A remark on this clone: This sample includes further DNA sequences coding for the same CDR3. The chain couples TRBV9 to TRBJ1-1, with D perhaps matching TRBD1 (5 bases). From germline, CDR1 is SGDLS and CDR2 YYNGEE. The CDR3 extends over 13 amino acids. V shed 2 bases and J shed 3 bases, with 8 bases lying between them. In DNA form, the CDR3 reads TGTGCCAGCAGCGTCGGAGGGGACACTGAAGCTTTCTTT. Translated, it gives CASSVGGDTEAFF.

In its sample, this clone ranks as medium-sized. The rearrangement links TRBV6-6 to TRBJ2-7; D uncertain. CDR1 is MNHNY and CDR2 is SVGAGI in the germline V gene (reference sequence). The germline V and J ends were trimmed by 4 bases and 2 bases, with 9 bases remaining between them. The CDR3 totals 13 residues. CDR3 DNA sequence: TGTGCCAGCAGTTCTGGACCGACCTACGAGCAGTACTTC. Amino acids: CASSSGPTYEQYF.

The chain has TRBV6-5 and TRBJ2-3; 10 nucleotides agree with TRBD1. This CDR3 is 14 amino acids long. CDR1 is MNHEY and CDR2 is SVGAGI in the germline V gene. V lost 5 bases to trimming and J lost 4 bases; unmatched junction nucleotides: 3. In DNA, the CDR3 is TGTGCCAGCAGTGACGGACAGGGGGCAGATACGCAGTATTTT. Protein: CASSDGQGADTQYF.

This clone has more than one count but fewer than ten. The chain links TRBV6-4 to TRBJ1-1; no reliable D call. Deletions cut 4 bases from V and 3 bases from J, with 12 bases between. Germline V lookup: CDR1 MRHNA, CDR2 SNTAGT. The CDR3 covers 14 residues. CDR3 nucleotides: TGTGCCAGCAGTGCCGCACGGCTGTACACTGAAGCTTTCTTT. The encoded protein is CASSAARLYTEAFF.

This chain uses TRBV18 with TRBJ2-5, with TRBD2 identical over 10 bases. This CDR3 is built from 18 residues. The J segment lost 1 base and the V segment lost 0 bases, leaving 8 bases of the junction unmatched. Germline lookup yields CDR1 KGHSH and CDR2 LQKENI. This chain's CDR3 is CASSPPRLAGWGQETQYF. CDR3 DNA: TGTGCCAGCTCACCACCGAGACTAGCGGGTTGGGGCCAAGAGACCCAGTACTTC.

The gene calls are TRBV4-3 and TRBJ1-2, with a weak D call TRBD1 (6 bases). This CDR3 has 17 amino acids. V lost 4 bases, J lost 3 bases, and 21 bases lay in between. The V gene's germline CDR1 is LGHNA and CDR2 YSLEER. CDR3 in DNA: TGCGCCAGCAGCCCCGAAAGAATGGGGGGGCACTACTATGGCTACACCTTC. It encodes CASSPERMGGHYYGYTF.

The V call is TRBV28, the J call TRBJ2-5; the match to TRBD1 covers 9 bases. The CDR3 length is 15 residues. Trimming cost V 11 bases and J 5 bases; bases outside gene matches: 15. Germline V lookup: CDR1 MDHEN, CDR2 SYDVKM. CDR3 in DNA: TGTGCCGCAACCTCTGGCGGGACAGGGAGGGAGACCCAGTACTTC. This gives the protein CAATSGGTGRETQYF.